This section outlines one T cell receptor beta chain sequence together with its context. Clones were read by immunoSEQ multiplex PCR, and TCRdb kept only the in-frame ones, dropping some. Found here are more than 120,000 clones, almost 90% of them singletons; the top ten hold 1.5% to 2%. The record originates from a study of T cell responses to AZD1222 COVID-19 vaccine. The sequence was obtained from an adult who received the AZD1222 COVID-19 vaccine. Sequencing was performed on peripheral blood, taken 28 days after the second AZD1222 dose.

CDR3 region: CASSLTSGGGDTGELFF. For the CDR3, the DNA is TGTGCCAGCAGTTTGACATCAGGTGGGGGGGACACCGGGGAGCTGTTTTTT. The chain links TRBV28 to TRBJ2-2, with TRBD2 identical over 7 bases. In germline, CDR1 is MDHEN, CDR2 SYDVKM. The CDR3 length is 17 residues. With 3 bases clipped from V and 3 bases from J, the junction kept 10 bases outside the gene matches.